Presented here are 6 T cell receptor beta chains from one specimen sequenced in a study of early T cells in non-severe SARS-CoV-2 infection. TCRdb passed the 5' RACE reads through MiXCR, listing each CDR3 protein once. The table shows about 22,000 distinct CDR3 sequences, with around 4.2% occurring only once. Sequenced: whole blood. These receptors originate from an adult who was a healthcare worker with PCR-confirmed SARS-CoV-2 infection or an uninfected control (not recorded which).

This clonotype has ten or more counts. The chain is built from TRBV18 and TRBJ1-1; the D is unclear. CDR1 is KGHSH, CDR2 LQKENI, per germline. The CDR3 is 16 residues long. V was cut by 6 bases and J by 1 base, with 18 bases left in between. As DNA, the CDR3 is TGTGCCAGCTCCTCCGGGTTTTATGACACGAACACTGAAGCTTTCTTT. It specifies CASSSGFYDTNTEAFF.

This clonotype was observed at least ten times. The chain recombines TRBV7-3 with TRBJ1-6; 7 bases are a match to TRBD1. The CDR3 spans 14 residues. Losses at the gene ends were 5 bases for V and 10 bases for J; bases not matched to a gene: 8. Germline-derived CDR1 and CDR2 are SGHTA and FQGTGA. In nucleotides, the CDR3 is TGTGCCAGCAGCCCGACAGGGCGGGGATCACCCCTCCACTTT. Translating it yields CASSPTGRGSPLHF.

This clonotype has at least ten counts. For the CDR3, the DNA is TGCGCCAGCAGCTTTTCAGGTTTAGAGACCCAGTACTTC. Protein: CASSFSGLETQYF. The rearrangement links TRBV5-1 to TRBJ2-5; D gene uncertain. CDR3 length: 13 residues. Between the trimmed V and J ends, which lost 2 bases and 4 bases, there was a span of 9 bases. Germline CDR1 is SGHRS and CDR2 is YFSETQ.

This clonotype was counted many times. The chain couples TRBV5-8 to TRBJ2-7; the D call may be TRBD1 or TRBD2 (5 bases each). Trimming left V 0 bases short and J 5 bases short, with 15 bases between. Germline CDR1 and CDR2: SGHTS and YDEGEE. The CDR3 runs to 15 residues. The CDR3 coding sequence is TGTGCCAGCAGCTTGGTATTGGGGGTTCCCCACGAGCAGTACTTC. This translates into CASSLVLGVPHEQYF.

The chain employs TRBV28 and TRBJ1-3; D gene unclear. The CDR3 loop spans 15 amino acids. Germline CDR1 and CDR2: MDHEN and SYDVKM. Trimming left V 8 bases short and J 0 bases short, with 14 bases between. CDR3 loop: CASGDGQHSGNTIYF. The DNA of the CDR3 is TGTGCCAGCGGAGATGGGCAGCACTCTGGAAACACCATATATTTT.

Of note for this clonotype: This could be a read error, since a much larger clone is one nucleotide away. CDR3 nucleotides: TGTACCAGTAGTATACAAGCGGACTACGAGCAGTACTTC. Its protein is CTSSIQADYEQYF. This chain joins TRBV19 and TRBJ2-7; D is possibly TRBD2 (5 bases). The CDR3 is made up of 13 amino acids. In germline, CDR1 is LNHDA, CDR2 SQIVND (reference sequence).